The clone carrying this T cell receptor (beta chain) was seen a handful of times. Through a sample-barcoded 5' primer and a J-beta primer mix, a second PCR was run for roughly 6 to 12 cycles. TCRdb analysed the 5' RACE reads with MiXCR anew, one entry per CDR3 protein. The repertoire holds about 1.8 million distinct CDR3 sequences, with 49% as singletons. The data were obtained in a study of blood T cells in healthy people across ages. Germline V gene lookup returns CDR1 SGHRS and CDR2 YFSETQ. This CDR3 contains 13 residues. Between the trimmed V and J ends, which lost 1 base and 2 bases, there was a span of 4 bases.

Sequenced: blood. This TCR was recovered from a woman in her thirties or forties in good health. The chain couples TRBV5-1 to TRBJ1-5; D ambiguous. The CDR3 DNA reads as TGCGCCAGCAGCTTGAATCGCAATCAGCCCCAGCATTTT. Translating gives CASSLNRNQPQHF.